The following is a T cell receptor beta chain sequence with its context. Its antigen remains unknown. This sample was taken from a study of cytomegalovirus exposure and HLA in healthy donors. Overall study findings and caveats: Association of 16,951 TCR beta sequences with HLA alleles was found at 0.05 false discovery rate in a later analysis. The likely origin of a cluster of highly shared sequence variants was a sequencing artifact.

A multiplex PCR was run with 60 Vbeta primers and 13 Jbeta primers. Data came from immunoSEQ multiplex PCR; TCRdb stores just in-frame clones and leaves some out. The data contain about 160,000 clones, 65% to 70% of them singletons. V trimming: 6 bases; J trimming: 7 bases; junction bases outside the gene matches: 8. CDR1 is LNHDA, CDR2 SQIVND, per germline (reference sequence). The length of the CDR3 is 15 residues. This clonotype was obtained from a woman under 30 in good health and CMV-seropositive. Input material: PBMCs. The chain uses TRBV19 and TRBJ2-1; 11 bases are shared with TRBD2. CDR3 nucleotide sequence: TGTGCCAGTAGACGAATGACTAGCGGGGATAATGAGCAGTTCTTC. Translation gives CASRRMTSGDNEQFF.